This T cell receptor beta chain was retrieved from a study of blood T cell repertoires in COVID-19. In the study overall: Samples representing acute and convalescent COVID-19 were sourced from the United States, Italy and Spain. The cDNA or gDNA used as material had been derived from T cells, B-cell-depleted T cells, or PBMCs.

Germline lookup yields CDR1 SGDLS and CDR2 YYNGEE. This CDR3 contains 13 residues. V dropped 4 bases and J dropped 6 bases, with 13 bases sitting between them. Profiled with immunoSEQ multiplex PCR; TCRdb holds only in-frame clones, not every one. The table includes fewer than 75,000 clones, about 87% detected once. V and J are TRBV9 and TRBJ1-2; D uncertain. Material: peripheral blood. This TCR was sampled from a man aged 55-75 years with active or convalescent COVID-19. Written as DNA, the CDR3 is TGTGCCAGCAGCCTATCGGAGGGAGATGGCTACACCTTC. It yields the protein CASSLSEGDGYTF.